Listed here is a single T cell receptor (beta chain). Its specificity is not known. Germline V gene data show CDR1 as SGHRS and CDR2 as YFSETQ. V was pared by 1 base and J by 4 bases, with 11 bases between. CDR3 length equals 14 residues. This record comes from a study of lymphopenia after photon versus proton radiotherapy. Findings and limits, study-wide: Photon-treated patients lost naive T cells and TCR diversity; proton-treated stayed stable. Survival link was tested only in deceased patients; proton benefit remains a possibility.

Produced via immunoSEQ multiplex PCR; TCRdb's table is partial and in-frame only. The sample yields under 25,000 clones, around 85% seen once. Specimen: peripheral blood, collected from a patient treated with photon-based radiotherapy. The receptor was derived from a man aged 55 to 70 with pancreatic cancer. The chain has TRBV5-1 and TRBJ1-1; a weak D match, TRBD1 (6 bases). The CDR3 protein is CASSLNTGPTEAFF. CDR3 DNA sequence: TGCGCCAGCAGCTTGAATACAGGGCCCACTGAAGCTTTCTTT.